This T cell receptor beta chain was sequenced in a study of T cell responses to AZD1222 COVID-19 vaccine (dated by TCRdb to the early 2020s). Study-wide context: AZD1222 recipients whose second dose came at about 4 weeks and those whose second dose came at about 12 weeks were combined into one group, since spike-specific TCR depth and breadth did not differ between the two schedules. TCR sequencing covered roughly 230 trial participants: 200 to 220 given two doses of AZD1222 and around 25 given two doses of MenACWY control vaccine. Trial participants were enrolled by age into subgroups of 18-55, 56-69 and 70-plus years, and roughly 150, 30 and 60 TCR-sequenced participants, respectively, were included in these subgroups. Broad study findings and their caveats: Conclusions about previously exposed vaccinees are limited because only six or seven AZD1222 recipients were SARS-CoV-2 seropositive at baseline. No day 14 peak-response samples were available, so repertoires were characterized only after the peak T cell response. Participants were mostly white British, with more females than males. The authors suggested clonal diversity may have been underestimated. Reportedly, almost half of the unique spike-specific TCRs recognized epitopes lying outside the regions that are mutated in the B.1.351 and B.1.1.7 variants. After two AZD1222 doses, both the breadth and the depth of spike-specific TCRs were significantly higher than at day 0 and than in MenACWY recipients. The 56-69-year group was small, and its depth increase did not reach significance, likely because of low power. The whole spike protein was spanned by vaccine-associated CD4 TCRs, and dominant responses were seen in regions 160-218 and 743-854.

The CDR3 regions of human TCRbeta chains were subjected to immunosequencing. The authors' analysis ran thus. Repertoire TCRs were checked for matches against a reference library of SARS-CoV-2-specific TCRs that had been generated using the MIRA antigen-specificity platform. Breadth meant the fraction of unique TCRs that were SARS-CoV-2-associated, whereas depth meant the fraction of total T cells that were SARS-CoV-2-associated. Using the MIRA data, every spike-specific TCR was mapped to the spike region that the TCR reacted to and assigned to either a CD4 or a CD8 class. Log10-transformed breadth and depth values were compared by one-way ANOVA with Sidak's multiple comparisons tests. This immuneACCESS table, as held by TCRdb, lists in-frame sequences with V and J called but not all clones. Of the missing ones, under half trace to an unresolved V gene in checked studies; the others have no known cause. The DNA gave D and trimming, while V, J and clone size come from that table. Within this sample are under 150,000 clones, with about 87% of them counted one time only. The ten most abundant clones make up about 5.5% of the sample.

Concerning this clone itself: Its binding antigen is unknown. The input lacks base qualities; no much larger clone sits a single base away.

Per the publication, the time point label means: baseline before first vaccination. Vaccinee samples were obtained from the UK trials COV001 and COV002, which included a single-blind randomized controlled phase 2/3 trial of AZD1222 (ChAdOx1 nCoV-19) in healthy adults. Trial participant PBMC samples were collected at day 0 and day 28 after the second dose for TCRbeta chain sequencing. Reading from cysteine to phenylalanine, the CDR3 counts 16 amino acids. Of the read, only the CDR3 DNA is kept; its 48 bases are in frame from base 1. At the junction V is shortened by 0 bases and J by 9 bases; bases outside the gene matches: 7. The germline V gene gives CDR1 as MNHNS and CDR2 as SASEGT.

Here the sequenced sample was peripheral blood, taken on day 0 of AZD1222 vaccination. The receptor comes from an adult in good health. The V and J genes are TRBV6-1 and TRBJ1-6; 8 bases in between match TRBD1. At the DNA level, the sequence is TGTGCCAGCAGTGAAGCGTGGGCAGGGGGCCGTTCACCCCTCCACTTT. Its amino acids are CASSEAWAGGRSPLHF.